Following are 20 T cell receptor beta chains from one sample sequenced in a study of cytomegalovirus exposure and HLA in healthy donors. PCR employed 60 Vbeta and 13 Jbeta primers. Sequencing was performed with immunoSEQ multiplex PCR; in TCRdb, only in-frame clones are kept and a portion is missing. The repertoire consists of approximately 75,000 clones, with around 80% occurring once and the leading ten covering 1.1%. The specimen sequenced was PBMCs. These receptors came from a male donor in good health and CMV-seronegative.

This chain links TRBV4-2 with TRBJ2-3; D is perhaps TRBD1 (6 bases). The CDR3 contains 14 residues. V was cut by 0 bases and J by 4 bases, with 8 bases left in between. The germline CDR1 and CDR2 sequences are LGHNA and YNFKEQ. The CDR3 here is CASSQEGGADTQYF. The CDR3 nucleotides are TGTGCCAGCAGCCAAGAAGGGGGAGCAGATACGCAGTATTTT.

V gene TRBV21-1 combines with J gene TRBJ1-2; TRBD1, the D gene given by the table, was not confirmed from the DNA. TRBV21-1 is labeled a pseudogene. The CDR3 runs 17 residues. CDR3 protein: CASSKQDLGQGFYGYTF. As DNA, the CDR3 is TGTGCCAGCAGCAAACAGGACCTCGGACAGGGATTCTATGGCTACACCTTC.

Details on this clone: Other nucleotide sequences from this sample produce the same CDR3. V is TRBV5-1 and J is TRBJ2-7, with TRBD1 matching over 10 bases. The germline gives CDR1 SGHRS, CDR2 YFSETQ. The CDR3 totals 14 residues. Trimming removed 2 bases from V and 4 bases from J; junction bases left unmatched: 3. Here the CDR3 reads CASSLPGQGYEQYF. CDR3 in DNA: TGCGCCAGCAGCTTACCGGGACAGGGGTACGAGCAGTACTTC.

The chain couples TRBV11-2 to TRBJ2-5, with 9 bases identical to TRBD1. Germline trimming cut 3 bases from V and 5 bases from J; bases unmatched to any gene: 10. The CDR3 spans 16 residues. Looked up from germline, CDR1 is SGHAT and CDR2 is FQNNGV. The CDR3 DNA reads TGTGCCAGCAGCTTGACCGGGACAGGGCGTAGGGAGACCCAGTACTTC. It translates to CASSLTGTGRRETQYF. Filled out from reference TRBV11-2 and TRBJ2-5, the complete variable domain reads EAGVAQSPRYKIIEKRQSVAFWCNPISGHATLYWYQQILGQGPKLLIQFQNNGVVDDSQLPKDRFSAERLKGVDSTLKIQPAKLEDSAVYLCASSLTGTGRRETQYFGPGTRLLVL.

This clone was seen more than once but under ten times. CDR3 nucleotide sequence: TGCGCCAGCAGCCAAAACAGGGGGAGGGGAGAGACCCAGTACTTC. It codes for CASSQNRGRGETQYF. This rearrangement joins TRBV4-1 to TRBJ2-5; TRBD1 might be the D (8 bases). The CDR3 length is 15 residues. V dropped 2 bases and J dropped 4 bases, with 14 bases sitting between them. The germline CDR1 and CDR2 sequences are MGHRA and YSYEKL.

The genes are TRBV5-4 and TRBJ2-1; tentatively, D is TRBD2 (5 bases). Trimming took 2 bases from V and 4 from J, leaving 13 bases between them. The CDR3 spans 15 residues. The germline gives CDR1 SGHNT, CDR2 YYREEE (reference sequence). CDR3 amino acids: CASSFISGIYNEQFF. CDR3 nucleotides: TGTGCCAGCAGCTTTATATCGGGGATTTACAATGAGCAGTTCTTC.

The chain recombines TRBV27 with TRBJ2-5; 15 positions match TRBD2. The CDR3 extends over 16 amino acids. Looked up from germline, CDR1 is MNHEY and CDR2 is SMNVEV (reference sequence). V shed 4 bases and J 3 bases; nucleotides not matched to a gene: 3. The CDR3 spells CASSSRTSGGEETQYF. DNA for the CDR3: TGTGCCAGCAGTTCCAGGACTAGCGGGGGGGAAGAGACCCAGTACTTC.

The CDR3 sequence is CASSITGGFNQPQHF. CDR3 nucleotides: TGCGCCAGCAGCATTACAGGGGGATTCAATCAGCCCCAGCATTTT. The chain employs TRBV5-1 and TRBJ1-5; TRBD1 matches 8 bases. The CDR3 runs to 15 residues. V was pared by 4 bases and J by 3 bases, with 6 bases of the junction left unmatched. The V gene's germline CDR1 is SGHRS and CDR2 YFSETQ. Combining the CDR3 with reference TRBV5-1 and TRBJ1-5 gives the whole variable domain KAGVTQTPRYLIKTRGQQVTLSCSPISGHRSVSWYQQTPGQGLQFLFEYFSETQRNKGNFPGRFSGRQFSNSRSEMNVSTLELGDSALYLCASSITGGFNQPQHFGDGTRLSIL.

The chain employs TRBV7-2 and TRBJ1-2; D is perhaps TRBD1 (6 bases). Germline CDR1 is SGHTA and CDR2 is FQGNSA. Between the trimmed V and J ends, which lost 7 bases and 8 bases, there was a span of 23 bases. This CDR3 region has 15 residues. CDR3 loop: CASTKLSLPGDGYTF. DNA for the CDR3: TGTGCCAGCACCAAGCTTAGTCTTCCAGGGGACGGCTACACCTTC.

This clone was picked up one time. The rearrangement joins TRBV2 to TRBJ1-2; 7 bases are shared with TRBD1. There are 13 residues in the CDR3. J lost 5 bases, V lost 8 bases, and 8 bases had no gene match. In germline, CDR1 is SNHLY, CDR2 FYNNEI. The CDR3 here is CASQRTGLYGYTF. The CDR3 nucleotides read TGTGCCAGCCAAAGGACAGGCCTTTATGGCTACACCTTC.

The chain links TRBV11-2 to TRBJ2-7; D might be TRBD1 (6 bases). The V end lost 6 bases, the J end lost 4 bases, and 10 bases lay between the germline ends. The CDR3 has 12 amino acids. From germline, CDR1 is SGHAT and CDR2 FQNNGV. The CDR3 protein is CASSLDSYEQYF. The CDR3 DNA reads TGTGCCAGCAGTCTGGACAGTTACGAGCAGTACTTC.

The table lists this clone with a few counts. This rearrangement joins TRBV11-2 to TRBJ2-5; 12 bases line up with TRBD2. V lost 1 base and J lost 2; bases outside the gene matches: 8. The length of the CDR3 is 18 residues. The V gene's germline CDR1 is SGHAT and CDR2 FQNNGV. The CDR3 protein is CASSLAPLTSGSQETQYF. CDR3 nucleotide sequence: TGTGCCAGCAGCTTAGCTCCTCTGACTAGCGGGAGTCAAGAGACCCAGTACTTC.

The chain carries TRBV30 and TRBJ2-5; D gene uncertain. The J call may be incorrect, as the DNA end agrees better with TRBJ2-7. The germline V gene encodes CDR1 GTSNPN and CDR2 SVGIG (reference sequence). This CDR3 region has 13 residues. The CDR3 sequence is CAWSEGHGDEQYF. Here the CDR3 DNA reads TGTGCCTGGAGTGAAGGCCACGGAGACGAGCAGTACTTC.

The chain employs TRBV5-1 and TRBJ2-3; 8 nucleotides line up with TRBD2. CDR3 length: 13 residues. The ends lost 6 bases at V and 2 bases at J; junction bases unmatched: 2. The germline V gene has CDR1 SGHRS and CDR2 YFSETQ. As DNA, the CDR3 is TGCGCCAGCAAGCGGGGGTTCACAGATACGCAGTATTTT. Amino acids: CASKRGFTDTQYF. Full variable domain (outside the CDR3, taken from reference TRBV5-1 and TRBJ2-3): KAGVTQTPRYLIKTRGQQVTLSCSPISGHRSVSWYQQTPGQGLQFLFEYFSETQRNKGNFPGRFSGRQFSNSRSEMNVSTLELGDSALYLCASKRGFTDTQYFGPGTRLTVL.

The chain carries TRBV30 and TRBJ1-2, with D tentatively TRBD1 (5 bases). V lost 4 bases to trimming and J lost 3 bases, with 9 bases between them. The CDR3 extends over 12 amino acids. Germline CDR1 and CDR2: GTSNPN and SVGIG (reference sequence). The CDR3 DNA sequence: TGTGCCTGGACAGGGTTGGACTATGGCTACACCTTC. Translated, it gives CAWTGLDYGYTF.

The chain combines TRBV13 with TRBJ2-7, with D perhaps matching TRBD2 (6 bases). CDR3 length: 12 residues. Germline V gives CDR1 PRHDT, CDR2 FYEKMQ (reference sequence). V dropped 4 bases and J dropped 7 bases, with 11 bases sitting between them. The CDR3 DNA reads as TGTGCCAGCAGCTCTCAGGCGGGAGAGCAGTACTTC. Amino acid sequence: CASSSQAGEQYF.

J is TRBJ2-7 and V is TRBV11-2; D is ambiguous. CDR3 size: 14 residues. V lost 10 bases and J lost 1, with 17 bases in between. Germline V lookup: CDR1 SGHAT, CDR2 FQNNGV. CDR3 DNA: TGTGCCACCAGAGACTTTGCCTCATCCTACGAGCAGTACTTC. This encodes CATRDFASSYEQYF. Combining the CDR3 with reference TRBV11-2 and TRBJ2-7 gives the whole variable domain EAGVAQSPRYKIIEKRQSVAFWCNPISGHATLYWYQQILGQGPKLLIQFQNNGVVDDSQLPKDRFSAERLKGVDSTLKIQPAKLEDSAVYLCATRDFASSYEQYFGPGTRLTVT.

In DNA, the CDR3 is TGTGCCAGCAGCTTAGCGGGCGGGAGGGCGGGGGATACGCAGTATTTT. The encoded protein is CASSLAGGRAGDTQYF. The genes are TRBV7-2 and TRBJ2-3; 9 bases match TRBD2. This CDR3 region has 16 residues. The V gene's germline CDR1 is SGHTA and CDR2 FQGNSA. V was pared by 0 bases and J by 6 bases, with 7 bases of the junction left unmatched.

The rearrangement joins TRBV29-1 to TRBJ2-5; D possibly corresponds to TRBD2 (6 bases). Germline V lookup: CDR1 SQVTM, CDR2 ANQGSEA. Trimming shortened V by 4 bases and J by 1 base, and 19 bases separated the two germline ends. The CDR3 has 16 residues. CDR3 nucleotide sequence: TGCAGCGTTGGGGGGTCGGCGGGACCATTCCAAGAGACCCAGTACTTC. Its translation is CSVGGSAGPFQETQYF.

The rearrangement joins TRBV28 to TRBJ2-7, with 7 bases that match TRBD1. The trim removed 6 bases at V and 3 bases at J, leaving 5 bases unmatched. The CDR3 has 13 amino acids. Germline assignment: CDR1 MDHEN and CDR2 SYDVKM. CDR3 protein: CASRYDRVYEQYF. The CDR3 nucleotides read TGTGCCAGCAGATACGACAGGGTCTACGAGCAGTACTTC.